Following are 27 T cell receptor beta chains from one sample sequenced in a study of T cells after yellow fever vaccination. TCRdb called the 5' RACE reads again in MiXCR, with one record for every CDR3 protein. There are 450,000 to 600,000 distinct CDR3 sequences in the sample; 17% occur only once, and 15% to 20% lies in the top ten. This material consisted of PBMCs, taken 5 to 6 days after the first yellow fever vaccination. The receptor source for this set is a young man who received the YFV17D yellow fever vaccine.

The rearrangement uses TRBV12-3 or TRBV12-4 and TRBJ1-2; D possibly corresponds to TRBD1 (5 bases). Trimming took 1 base from V and 5 from J, leaving 11 bases between them. The CDR3 totals 14 residues. CDR3 in amino acids: CASSLVRGPYGYTF. CDR3 bases: TGTGCCAGCAGTTTAGTCCGGGGACCGTATGGCTACACCTTC.

This sequence joins TRBV19 and TRBJ2-7, with TRBD2 as a possible D gene (6 bases). Trimming pared 3 bases from V and 4 bases from J, leaving 10 bases between. The CDR3 totals 13 residues. CDR1 is LNHDA and CDR2 is SQIVND in the germline V gene (reference sequence). The CDR3 here is CASSMGLGYEQYV. DNA of the CDR3: TGTGCCAGTAGTATGGGACTTGGGTACGAGCAGTACGTC.

The chain combines TRBV5-5 with TRBJ1-6, with D perhaps matching TRBD1 (6 bases). This CDR3 comprises 17 residues. V was cut by 0 bases and J by 10 bases, with 20 bases left in between. Per the germline V gene, CDR1 is SGHKS and CDR2 is YYEKEE (reference sequence). Here the CDR3 reads CASSLAPGLQRGSPLHF. For the CDR3, the DNA is TGTGCCAGCAGCTTGGCGCCGGGATTACAAAGGGGGTCACCCCTCCACTTT.

The chain recombines TRBV6-1 with TRBJ1-4, with D possibly being TRBD1 (5 bases). The CDR3 runs 14 residues. Trimming cost V 6 bases and J 5 bases, with 13 bases left between them. Germline V gene sequence: CDR1 MNHNS, CDR2 SASEGT. The CDR3 sequence is CASSDSSGNEKLFF. The DNA for the CDR3 is TGTGCCAGCAGCGACAGTTCAGGAAATGAAAAACTGTTTTTT.

This clonotype was recorded at least ten times. The chain recombines TRBV27 with TRBJ2-5, with unresolved D. The germline V gene encodes CDR1 MNHEY and CDR2 SMNVEV (reference sequence). V was cut by 3 bases and J by 5 bases, with 10 bases left in between. The CDR3 spans 13 residues. CDR3 nucleotides: TGTGCCAGCAGTTTTGGGTGGACGGAGACCCAGTACTTC. Translating it yields CASSFGWTETQYF.

This rearrangement joins TRBV28 to TRBJ2-5; TRBD1 matches at 8 bases. V dropped 6 bases and J dropped 0; count of bases not matched to a gene: 3. The CDR3 loop spans 14 amino acids. In germline, CDR1 is MDHEN, CDR2 SYDVKM. Written as DNA, the CDR3 is TGTGCCAGCAGAAGGACAGGGAACCAAGAGACCCAGTACTTC. This translates into CASRRTGNQETQYF.

The genes are TRBV5-1 and TRBJ1-5; possible D gene TRBD1, 5 bases. The CDR3 spans 14 residues. Germline CDR1 and CDR2: SGHRS and YFSETQ. V lost 4 bases to trimming and J lost 5 bases, with 13 bases between them. This CDR3 reads CASSLDSYDQPQHF. CDR3 nucleotides: TGCGCCAGCAGCCTAGACAGCTACGATCAGCCCCAGCATTTT.

This clonotype has just a few counts. The rearrangement uses TRBV10-3 and TRBJ1-1, with TRBD1 as a possible D gene (5 bases). CDR3 size: 14 residues. Deletions cut 6 bases from V and 3 bases from J, with 14 bases between. Germline CDR1 is ENHRY and CDR2 is SYGVKD. The CDR3 DNA follows: TGTGCCATCAGGAATAATAGAGGGGACACTGAAGCTTTCTTT. Residues: CAIRNNRGDTEAFF.

The V and J genes are TRBV7-8 and TRBJ1-4, with TRBD1 identical over 7 bases. Germline-derived CDR1 and CDR2 are SGHVS and FQNEAQ. CDR3 size: 15 residues. Germline trimming cut 1 base from V and 6 bases from J; bases unmatched to any gene: 5. The CDR3 sequence is CASSLGDRVHEKLFF. CDR3 bases: TGTGCCAGCAGCTTAGGTGACAGGGTACATGAAAAACTGTTTTTT.

This clonotype was seen a handful of times. The CDR3: CASSPPRNRLYEQYF. The CDR3 nucleotides are TGTGCCAGCTCACCACCGCGGAACCGGCTTTACGAGCAGTACTTC. This sequence joins TRBV18 and TRBJ2-7; no clear D. Germline V gives CDR1 KGHSH, CDR2 LQKENI. This CDR3 contains 15 residues. Trimming removed 0 bases at V and 4 bases at J, with 13 bases between.

This clonotype was picked up a small number of times. The chain joins TRBV24-1 to TRBJ1-2; D is unclear. Germline V gene data show CDR1 as KGHDR and CDR2 as SFDVKD. The CDR3 covers 12 residues. V lost 4 bases and J 0 bases, leaving 2 bases between the germline ends. The CDR3 bases are TGTGCCACCAGTGACACTAACTATGGCTACACCTTC. It encodes CATSDTNYGYTF.

The J gene is TRBJ2-7, the V gene TRBV20-1; D is perhaps TRBD1 (8 bases). The CDR3 is made up of 15 amino acids. CDR1 and CDR2 (germline): DFQATT, SNEGSKA (reference sequence). Trimming shortened V by 6 bases and J by 4 bases, and 22 bases separated the two germline ends. The chain's CDR3 is CSAEPITGGGYEQYF. The DNA of the CDR3 is TGCAGTGCGGAACCCATAACAGGGGGAGGGTACGAGCAGTACTTC.

A remark on this clonotype: Germline is not matched at one junction end, which may reflect a read error. The genes are TRBV12-3 or TRBV12-4 and TRBJ2-1; no reliable D call. The CDR3 has 13 residues. CDR3 nucleotide sequence: TGTGCCGGCAGTGGTCTCGGACCCGGTGAGCAGTTCTTC. It codes for CAGSGLGPGEQFF.

This clonotype was seen only a few times. The chain joins TRBV20-1 to TRBJ2-5; D is unclear. V lost 1 base and J 0 bases, leaving 12 bases between the germline ends. CDR1 is DFQATT, CDR2 SNEGSKA, per germline (reference sequence). The CDR3 loop spans 15 amino acids. CDR3 in DNA: TGCAGTGCTAGAGCCTTGGACCGAGACCAAGAGACCCAGTACTTC. Encoded protein: CSARALDRDQETQYF.

This clonotype was counted only a few times. CDR3 loop: CASSEALWRGESDTQYF. In nucleotides, the CDR3 is TGTGCCAGCAGTGAAGCCCTCTGGCGGGGGGAATCAGATACGCAGTATTTT. The chain links TRBV2 to TRBJ2-3, with 8 bases aligning to TRBD2. The CDR3 loop spans 17 amino acids. After removal of 0 bases from V and 4 bases from J, the junction contained 9 bases not matched to a gene. Germline-derived CDR1 and CDR2 are SNHLY and FYNNEI. The full variable domain, completed using reference TRBV2 and TRBJ2-3, is EPEVTQTPSHQVTQMGQEVILRCVPISNHLYFYWYRQILGQKVEFLVSFYNNEISEKSEIFDDQFSVERPDGSNFTLKIRSTKLEDSAMYFCASSEALWRGESDTQYFGPGTRLTVL.

This clonotype was seen only a few times. The chain is built from TRBV7-2 and TRBJ2-1, with 7 bases that match TRBD2. Germline values: CDR1 SGHTA, CDR2 FQGNSA. There are 16 residues in the CDR3. V shed 1 base and J 7 bases; nucleotides not matched to a gene: 10. CDR3: CASSLVAGGGVNEQFF. CDR3 DNA sequence: TGTGCCAGCAGCTTAGTGGCTGGCGGGGGAGTAAATGAGCAGTTCTTC.

The chain recombines TRBV5-1 with TRBJ1-6; 9 bases are a match to TRBD1. The CDR3 sequence is 16 residues long. Germline CDR1 reads SGHRS; CDR2 reads YFSETQ. The V gene end was trimmed by 4 bases and the J gene end by 9 bases; junction bases not matched to a gene: 11. CDR3 region: CASSPTGTGNTSPLHF. CDR3 DNA sequence: TGCGCCAGCAGCCCGACCGGGACAGGGAACACTTCACCCCTCCACTTT. Full variable domain (rest looked up from reference TRBV5-1 and TRBJ1-6): KAGVTQTPRYLIKTRGQQVTLSCSPISGHRSVSWYQQTPGQGLQFLFEYFSETQRNKGNFPGRFSGRQFSNSRSEMNVSTLELGDSALYLCASSPTGTGNTSPLHFGNGTRLTVT.

This clonotype turned up a few times. The chain employs TRBV6-1 and TRBJ1-6; tentatively, D is TRBD1 (6 bases). There are 15 residues in the CDR3. V gave up 6 bases and J gave up 7 bases, with 16 bases separating them. Germline CDR1 reads MNHNS; CDR2 reads SASEGT. CDR3 sequence: CASRKTGLENSPLHF. In DNA, the CDR3 is TGTGCCAGCAGAAAGACAGGCTTGGAAAATTCACCCCTCCACTTT.

A few counts support this clonotype. The V call is TRBV30, the J call TRBJ1-1; D is perhaps TRBD1 (5 bases). Germline loops: CDR1 GTSNPN, CDR2 SVGIG (reference sequence). The CDR3 is 12 residues long. V lost 8 bases, J lost 3 bases, and 13 bases lay in between. The CDR3: CARRGGDTEAFF. The CDR3 DNA is TGTGCCAGGCGGGGCGGGGACACTGAAGCTTTCTTT.

In its sample, this clonotype was seen a few times. This sequence joins TRBV29-1 and TRBJ1-1; 7 bases are a match to TRBD1. Per germline, CDR1 SQVTM and CDR2 ANQGSEA. V trimming: 7 bases; J trimming: 12 bases; junction bases outside the gene matches: 11. The CDR3 contains 11 residues. The CDR3: CSGRQGWSSFF. CDR3 DNA: TGCAGCGGGAGACAGGGTTGGAGTTCTTTCTTT.

This clonotype was observed a few times. This chain uses TRBV6-1 with TRBJ2-1; D is undetermined. In germline, CDR1 is MNHNS, CDR2 SASEGT. V lost 3 bases and J lost 1, with 7 bases in between. This CDR3 is 14 amino acids long. The CDR3 nucleotides are TGTGCCAGCAGTGACCGGGTTTCCTACAATGAGCAGTTCTTC. Its translation: CASSDRVSYNEQFF.

This clonotype was detected only a few times. The rearrangement joins TRBV5-6 to TRBJ2-5; 9 bases line up with TRBD2. Germline loops: CDR1 SGHDT, CDR2 YYEEEE. The V segment lost 0 bases and the J segment 1 base; nucleotides outside the gene matches: 7. This CDR3 contains 17 residues. CDR3 in amino acids: CASSLAPSGAFQETQYF. CDR3 nucleotides: TGTGCCAGCAGCTTGGCGCCTAGCGGGGCGTTCCAAGAGACCCAGTACTTC.

This chain joins TRBV27 and TRBJ2-1; 12 bases are a match to TRBD2. The junction had 4 bases not matched to a gene; V was cut back by 6 bases and J by 4 bases. The germline gives CDR1 MNHEY, CDR2 SMNVEV (reference sequence). The CDR3 consists of 15 residues. The CDR3 nucleotides read TGTGCCAGCAGGCTAGCGGGGGGGGATTACAATGAGCAGTTCTTC. It translates to CASRLAGGDYNEQFF.

The chain is built from TRBV5-1 and TRBJ1-1; no clear D gene. The CDR3 spans 15 residues. V shed 0 bases and J shed 1 base, with 10 bases lying between them. Germline assignment: CDR1 SGHRS and CDR2 YFSETQ. The CDR3 spells CASSLAGLRNTEAFF. The CDR3 DNA reads TGCGCCAGCAGCTTGGCCGGCCTGAGGAACACTGAAGCTTTCTTT.

The rearrangement uses TRBV3-1 and TRBJ2-2; D is uncertain. Germline V gene sequence: CDR1 LGHDT, CDR2 YNNKEL (reference sequence). The V gene lost 10 bases and the J gene lost 0 bases, with 12 bases spanning the gap. CDR3 length: 14 amino acids. The CDR3: CATGRFANTGELFF. The CDR3 coding sequence is TGTGCCACCGGGCGGTTCGCGAACACCGGGGAGCTGTTTTTT.

This clonotype was seen a handful of times. The gene calls are TRBV6-1 and TRBJ2-7; D is possibly TRBD1 or TRBD2 (5 bases each). Germline V gene sequence: CDR1 MNHNS, CDR2 SASEGT. The CDR3 spans 14 residues. Between the trimmed V and J ends, which lost 5 bases and 2 bases, there was a span of 13 bases. The CDR3 protein is CASSLPGPPYEQYF. DNA of the CDR3: TGTGCCAGCAGTCTGCCGGGGCCCCCCTACGAGCAGTACTTC.

The rearrangement joins TRBV6-1 to TRBJ2-3; D is possibly TRBD2 (5 bases). The CDR3 spans 14 residues. Germline V gene lookup returns CDR1 MNHNS and CDR2 SASEGT. Trimming took off 10 bases at V and 5 bases at J, with 19 bases between the two ends. CDR3 sequence (DNA): TGTGCCACTCCCGGGCCGGGGAGACAAGATACGCAGTATTTT. Encoded protein: CATPGPGRQDTQYF.